This entry is about one T cell receptor (beta chain). Its antigen is still unknown. An equimolar mix of two oligonucleotides served as the beta constant-region primer for TRBC1 and TRBC2. Ligated cDNA was amplified by four rounds of PCR with nested alpha and beta constant-region primers and SP2. TCRdb fed the UMI-ligation and nested PCR reads into MiXCR, producing one record per CDR3 protein. The data hold about 22,000 distinct CDR3 sequences, with 7% to 9% observed a single time. The CDR3 loop spans 15 amino acids. V was clipped by 3 bases and J by 4 bases; unmatched bases: 6. Per the germline V gene, CDR1 is SQVTM and CDR2 is ANQGSEA. The source of the sample is a study of naive and memory T cell subsets. General study points: From naive to CM, EM and EMRA, diversity decreased and Gini increased.

The origin of this receptor is a human donor in good health. Sequencing was done on a sample of central memory CD8+ T cells from blood. This chain joins TRBV29-1 and TRBJ2-1, with TRBD2 matching over 10 bases. Written as DNA, the CDR3 is TGCAGCGTTGACTTGGGACTAGCGACGTACAATGAGCAGTTCTTC. Its translation is CSVDLGLATYNEQFF.